Shown below are 2 T cell receptor beta chains from a single sample sequenced in a study of blood T cell repertoires in COVID-19. The protocol was immunoSEQ multiplex PCR, while the TCRdb copy is restricted to in-frame clones and leaves out a portion. The repertoire holds over 200,000 clones, with roughly four fifths as singletons. Sequencing was performed on PBMCs or T cells enriched from blood (not recorded which). The source of these receptors is a man aged 55 to 69 who had recovered from COVID-19.

J is TRBJ1-1 and V is TRBV25-1; 9 positions match TRBD1. The germline V gene encodes CDR1 MGHDK and CDR2 SYGVNS. The junction had 8 bases not matched to a gene; V was cut back by 8 bases and J by 10 bases. This CDR3 region has 12 residues. The CDR3 reads CASGQGRSRAFF. In nucleotides, the CDR3 is TGTGCCAGCGGACAGGGGCGGTCGCGAGCTTTCTTT.

V gene TRBV6-5 combines with J gene TRBJ2-3; TRBD1 aligns across 7 bases. Unmatched junction bases numbered 4, after V lost 0 bases and J lost 1 base. This CDR3 has 16 residues. Germline CDR1 reads MNHEY; CDR2 reads SVGAGI. The CDR3: CASSYSSGGGTDTQYF. Here the CDR3 DNA reads TGTGCCAGCAGTTACTCCTCAGGGGGAGGCACAGATACGCAGTATTTT.